The 13 T cell receptor beta chains below were found in one sample sequenced in a study of T cell repertoires in cytomegalovirus infection. MiXCR, applied by TCRdb to the reads, yields one record per CDR3 protein. The sample yields 900,000 to 950,000 distinct CDR3 sequences, around 31% seen once. These receptors have no known antigen. The starting material was cultured CD8+ T cells from PBMCs, obtained from culture after CMV antigen stimulation. The origin of the receptors is a human donor in good health (CMV status not recorded). Some clones in this sample may be carry-over from other donors' samples.

The V gene is TRBV5-5, the J gene TRBJ2-7; D gene unclear. The V gene's germline CDR1 is SGHKS and CDR2 YYEKEE (reference sequence). The CDR3 has 13 amino acids. Trimming pared 3 bases from V and 7 bases from J, leaving 14 bases between. CDR3 in amino acids: CASSSGYELEQYV. CDR3 DNA sequence: TGTGCCAGCAGCTCCGGCTACGAGCTTGAGCAGTACGTC.

V usage is TRBV7-4 and J usage is TRBJ2-7; D possibly matches TRBD1 or TRBD2 (5 bases each). The germline V gene has CDR1 SGHVT and CDR2 SQSDAQ. Trimming cost V 1 base and J 6 bases, with 10 bases left between them. This CDR3 region has 13 residues. The CDR3 loop is CASSLGGSSEQYF. CDR3 in DNA: TGTGCCAGCAGCTTAGGGGGGTCGTCCGAGCAGTACTTC.

The rearrangement joins TRBV4-1 to TRBJ1-2; 9 bases fit TRBD1. V trimming: 1 base; J trimming: 5 bases; junction bases outside the gene matches: 8. CDR3 length: 16 residues. In germline, CDR1 is MGHRA, CDR2 YSYEKL. Written as DNA, the CDR3 is TGCGCCAGCAGCCAAGGGGACGGACAGGGGAATTATGGCTACACCTTC. Protein product: CASSQGDGQGNYGYTF.

This chain connects TRBV15 to TRBJ2-7, with D possibly being TRBD1 (6 bases). V lost 7 bases and J 5 bases, leaving 18 bases between the germline ends. Germline assignment: CDR1 LNHNV and CDR2 YYDKDF (reference sequence). There are 14 residues in the CDR3. CDR3 loop: CATNMRGTGHEQYF. The CDR3 region has the DNA TGTGCCACCAATATGAGGGGGACGGGACACGAGCAGTACTTC.

The chain links TRBV4-1 to TRBJ1-1, with D unclear. The CDR3 is made up of 17 amino acids. Deletions cut 1 base from V and 0 bases from J, with 15 bases between. CDR1 MGHRA and CDR2 YSYEKL come from the germline V gene. The CDR3 loop reads CASSQVKEGLMNTEAFF. In DNA form, the CDR3 reads TGCGCCAGCAGCCAAGTTAAGGAGGGTCTCATGAACACTGAAGCTTTCTTT.

The rearrangement uses TRBV12-3 or TRBV12-4 and TRBJ1-1; possibly TRBD1 for D (5 bases). The ends were cut back, 8 bases at V and 4 bases at J, with 11 bases in the middle. This CDR3 spans 12 amino acids. CDR3 residues: CASGRQPTEAFF. CDR3 in DNA: TGTGCCAGCGGCAGACAGCCCACTGAAGCTTTCTTT.

This clonotype has a count of ten or more. The genes are TRBV7-9 and TRBJ2-5, with a possible D match to TRBD1 (6 bases). The length of the CDR3 is 14 residues. CDR1 is SEHNR, CDR2 FQNEAQ, per germline (reference sequence). With 5 bases removed from V and 3 bases from J, the gap between germline ends came to 13 bases. CDR3 bases: TGTGCCAGCAGCCCTGGACAGAGAAAAGAGACCCAGTACTTC. Translating gives CASSPGQRKETQYF.

This clonotype was picked up a small number of times. The genes are TRBV28 and TRBJ1-5, with D hard to call. This CDR3 is built from 13 residues. V lost 6 bases and J 4 bases, leaving 10 bases between the germline ends. Germline CDR1 is MDHEN and CDR2 is SYDVKM. CDR3: CASRPPVNQPQHF. For the CDR3, the DNA is TGTGCCAGCAGGCCCCCGGTGAATCAGCCCCAGCATTTT.

The chain links TRBV6-6 to TRBJ1-5, with D possibly matching TRBD1 (5 bases). The CDR3 has 15 amino acids. V was cut by 8 bases and J by 3 bases, with 17 bases left in between. Looked up from germline, CDR1 is MNHNY and CDR2 is SVGAGI (reference sequence). Here the CDR3 DNA reads TGTGCCAGCGATTTGGGACCCAACTCCAATCAGCCCCAGCATTTT. It specifies CASDLGPNSNQPQHF.

In nucleotides, the CDR3 is TGTGCCAGCAGCCGGGACAGGGCAGCCGAGCAGTACGTC. It translates to CASSRDRAAEQYV. The rearrangement uses TRBV27 and TRBJ2-7; 9 bases fit TRBD1. CDR3 size: 13 residues. CDR1 MNHEY and CDR2 SMNVEV come from the germline V gene (reference sequence). Germline trimming cut 6 bases from V and 6 bases from J; bases unmatched to any gene: 6.

The chain carries TRBV24-1 and TRBJ2-5; perhaps TRBD1 as D (5 bases). CDR1 and CDR2 from the germline V gene are KGHDR and SFDVKD. The CDR3 sequence is 11 residues long. V shed 3 bases and J shed 9 bases, with 7 bases lying between them. The CDR3 sequence is CATSDGAAQYF. The CDR3 DNA is TGTGCCACCAGTGATGGGGCGGCCCAGTACTTC.

This clonotype showed up just a few times. CDR3 protein: CSVEYLAENDYGYTF. The CDR3 coding sequence is TGCAGCGTTGAATATTTGGCAGAGAACGACTATGGCTACACCTTC. The chain recombines TRBV29-1 with TRBJ1-2; unclear D gene. The CDR3 is made up of 15 amino acids. Germline CDR1 reads SQVTM; CDR2 reads ANQGSEA. V was shortened by 2 bases and J by 3 bases, with 16 bases between the two germline ends.

V and J are TRBV20-1 and TRBJ1-6, with 9 bases lining up with TRBD1. J lost 10 bases, V lost 0 bases, and 7 bases had no gene match. The germline CDR1 and CDR2 sequences are DFQATT and SNEGSKA (reference sequence). The CDR3 has 15 amino acids. CDR3 sequence: CSARDYTGGLSPLHF. In DNA form, the CDR3 reads TGCAGTGCTAGAGATTATACAGGGGGCTTGTCACCCCTCCACTTT.